Listed below are T cell receptor beta chains from one sample, sequenced in a study of blood T cells in healthy people across ages. TCRdb analysed the 5' RACE reads with MiXCR anew, one entry per CDR3 protein. The sample lists some 1.5 million distinct CDR3 sequences; over 25% were seen once. The sequenced sample was blood. These receptors came from a woman in her 30s in good health. CDR3s include the opening cysteine and the closing phenylalanine or tryptophan. Fields, in order: V gene, D gene, clone size, J gene, CDR3 protein, CDR3 DNA. A D gene is named only where the DNA matches it firmly. Only part of the rows carry a size: once, few, many, or a class if the clone is expanded.

>TRBV10-3|TRBD1|.|TRBJ1-5
CAISDRQGDQPQHF
TGTGCCATCAGTGATAGACAGGGGGATCAGCCCCAGCATTTT
>TRBV4-3|.|few|TRBJ2-7
CASSQETGSGAPQYF
TGCGCCAGCAGCCAAGAGACCGGGAGTGGAGCCCCCCAGTACTTC
>TRBV25-1|TRBD1|few|TRBJ1-1
CASRLTGGHTEAFF
TGTGCCAGCAGACTAACAGGGGGCCACACTGAAGCTTTCTTT
>TRBV3-1|.|.|TRBJ2-5
CASSQVSQAETQYF
TGTGCCAGCAGCCAAGTATCGCAGGCCGAGACCCAGTACTTC
>TRBV9|.|few|TRBJ1-4
CASSATGTDNEKLFF
TGTGCCAGCAGCGCGACCGGGACGGACAATGAAAAACTGTTTTTT
>TRBV5-1|.|.|TRBJ1-1
CASSLGGEDTEAFF
TGCGCCAGCAGCTTGGGGGGAGAGGACACTGAAGCTTTCTTT
>TRBV12-3/TRBV12-4|.|many|TRBJ1-2
CASSFMGPGYTF
TGTGCCAGCAGCTTCATGGGGCCGGGCTACACCTTC
>TRBV24-1|.|few|TRBJ1-2
CATSGIEDSGYTF
TGTGCCACCAGTGGGATTGAAGACAGCGGCTACACCTTC
>TRBV6-6|.|many|TRBJ2-7
CASSWDSIAYEQYF
TGTGCCAGCAGCTGGGACTCCATAGCCTACGAGCAGTACTTC
>TRBV12-3/TRBV12-4|.|.|TRBJ2-7
CASSRSFEQYF
TGTGCCAGCAGTCGGAGCTTCGAGCAGTACTTC
>TRBV5-5|.|few|TRBJ1-3
CASSVDWNGTTIYF
TGTGCCAGCAGCGTTGACTGGAATGGAACCACCATATATTTT
>TRBV20-1|.|many|TRBJ2-7
CSVLQAALSYEQYF
TGCAGTGTCCTCCAGGCAGCCCTCTCCTACGAGCAGTACTTC
>TRBV9|TRBD2|many|TRBJ2-7
CASSLTSRLDEQYF
TGTGCCAGCAGCTTGACTAGCCGGCTCGACGAGCAGTACTTC
>TRBV7-2|TRBD2|.|TRBJ2-3
CASSLQRGGPDTQYF
TGTGCCAGCAGCTTACAGCGGGGGGGGCCAGATACGCAGTATTTT
>TRBV19|TRBD1|many|TRBJ2-3
CASSGTGVPDTQYF
TGTGCCAGTAGTGGGACAGGGGTTCCAGATACGCAGTATTTT
>TRBV4-1|.|.|TRBJ2-7
CASSQVGVSEQYF
TGCGCCAGCAGCCAAGTTGGGGTGTCCGAGCAGTACTTC
>TRBV7-8|TRBD2|.|TRBJ2-1
CASSLFGRRVNNEQFF
TGTGCCAGCAGCTTATTCGGGAGGAGAGTCAACAATGAGCAGTTCTTC
>TRBV5-1|TRBD2|many|TRBJ2-1
CASSDRLAGYNEQFF
TGCGCCAGCAGCGACAGACTAGCCGGATACAATGAGCAGTTCTTC
>TRBV12-3/TRBV12-4|TRBD1|.|TRBJ1-1
CASSLGTGKGNTEAFF
TGTGCCAGCAGTTTAGGGACAGGTAAAGGGAACACTGAAGCTTTCTTT
>TRBV7-9|.|few|TRBJ1-1
CASSLGEGPASEAFF
TGTGCCAGCAGCTTAGGTGAGGGCCCGGCCTCAGAAGCTTTCTTT
>TRBV20-1|TRBD1|few|TRBJ2-1
CSAPGQGGNEQFF
TGCAGTGCTCCTGGACAGGGAGGCAATGAGCAGTTCTTC
>TRBV6-6|TRBD2|few|TRBJ2-7
CASSLSGVEDEQYF
TGTGCCAGCTCCCTAAGCGGGGTAGAAGACGAGCAGTACTTC
>TRBV4-1|.|many|TRBJ2-7
CASSYSLPYEQYF
TGCGCCAGCAGCTACTCGTTACCCTACGAGCAGTACTTC
>TRBV20-1|TRBD1|few|TRBJ1-2
CSAPRGRGYDGYTF
TGCAGTGCCCCTAGGGGCAGGGGGTACGATGGCTACACCTTC
>TRBV19|TRBD1|.|TRBJ2-7
CASLDRDAGEQYF
TGTGCCAGTCTGGACAGGGATGCTGGCGAGCAGTACTTC
>TRBV20-1|.|.|TRBJ2-3
CSARDQGRSTDTQYF
TGTAGTGCTAGAGATCAGGGACGAAGCACAGATACGCAGTATTTT
>TRBV7-2|.|.|TRBJ1-5
CASSSPVGVSRNQPQHF
TGTGCCAGCAGCTCCCCCGTCGGGGTTTCTCGCAATCAGCCCCAGCATTTT
>TRBV7-2|.|many|TRBJ2-6
CASGNGVSNVLTF
TGTGCCAGCGGAAACGGTGTGAGTAACGTCCTGACTTTC
>TRBV29-1|.|few|TRBJ2-1
CSVFQGSSYNEQFF
TGCAGCGTATTCCAGGGGTCTTCCTACAATGAGCAGTTCTTC
>TRBV27|TRBD2|.|TRBJ2-7
CASSLGTSGRAGSYGQYF
TGTGCCAGCTCTCTCGGGACTAGCGGGAGGGCTGGCTCCTACGGGCAGTACTTC
>TRBV29-1|TRBD1|few|TRBJ2-5
CSVAGTGGEETQYF
TGCAGCGTTGCCGGGACAGGGGGCGAGGAGACCCAGTACTTC
>TRBV3-1|.|many|TRBJ2-7
CASSQGRRYEQYF
TGCGCCAGCAGCCAAGGGAGGCGTTACGAGCAGTACTTC
>TRBV5-1|.|many|TRBJ2-1
CASSLPQGSRNEQFF
TGCGCCAGCAGCTTGCCACAGGGCAGTCGCAATGAGCAGTTCTTC
>TRBV7-2|TRBD1|few|TRBJ1-4
CASSHTRGLTNEKLFF
TGTGCCAGCAGCCACACCAGGGGGCTCACTAATGAAAAACTGTTTTTT
>TRBV7-3|.|few|TRBJ2-5
CASSLVPAGSGETQYF
TGTGCCAGCAGCTTAGTCCCGGCGGGGAGCGGAGAGACCCAGTACTTC
>TRBV28|.|.|TRBJ2-5
CASGSLVAGETQYF
TGTGCCAGCGGTTCTCTGGTCGCAGGCGAGACCCAGTACTTC
>TRBV5-1|.|few|TRBJ1-1
CASSFGGPGTEAFF
TGCGCCAGCAGCTTCGGCGGCCCAGGGACTGAAGCTTTCTTT
>TRBV28|.|few|TRBJ1-4
CASSTRTGATNEKLFF
TGTGCCAGCAGTACCAGAACAGGAGCCACTAATGAAAAACTGTTTTTT
>TRBV10-3|.|many|TRBJ2-7
CAISREVSYEQYF
TGTGCCATCAGCAGGGAGGTATCCTACGAGCAGTACTTC
>TRBV7-6|TRBD1|.|TRBJ2-5
CASSRFRDRGRETQYF
TGTGCCAGCAGCAGATTCCGGGACAGGGGCAGGGAGACCCAGTACTTC
>TRBV10-3|.|.|TRBJ1-5
CAISGVDQPQHF
TGTGCCATCAGTGGGGTGGATCAGCCCCAGCATTTT
>TRBV9|.|.|TRBJ1-4
CASSPSGRMLDEELFF
TGTGCCAGCAGCCCCAGCGGTCGGATGTTAGATGAAGAACTGTTTTTT
>TRBV5-1|.|few|TRBJ2-7
CASSLGGGFDFYEQYF
TGCGCCAGCAGCTTGGGAGGGGGTTTCGACTTCTACGAGCAGTACTTC
>TRBV12-5|.|few|TRBJ2-7
CASGFEWSYEQYF
TGTGCTAGTGGTTTCGAGTGGTCCTACGAGCAGTACTTC
>TRBV6-5|.|many|TRBJ2-1
CASRRDSQGEQFF
TGTGCCAGCAGGCGGGACTCCCAGGGTGAGCAGTTCTTC
>TRBV6-5|.|many|TRBJ1-1
CASSSVGSNTEAFF
TGTGCCAGCAGTTCCGTCGGATCGAACACTGAAGCTTTCTTT
>TRBV4-3|.|many|TRBJ2-7
CASSQDSMSSYEQYF
TGCGCCAGCAGCCAAGACAGCATGTCCTCCTACGAGCAGTACTTC
>TRBV20-1|TRBD2|.|TRBJ2-7
CSAVLAGSYNEQYF
TGCAGTGCTGTACTAGCGGGAAGCTACAATGAGCAGTACTTC
>TRBV19|.|.|TRBJ2-1
CASSMAEVNEQFF
TGTGCCAGTAGTATGGCGGAGGTGAATGAGCAGTTCTTC
>TRBV7-9|.|many|TRBJ1-2
CASSLATDYGYTF
TGTGCCAGCAGCTTAGCGACAGACTATGGCTACACCTTC
>TRBV10-2|TRBD1|few|TRBJ2-1
CASSETRRGGHEQFF
TGCGCCAGCAGTGAGACCAGAAGAGGGGGCCATGAGCAGTTCTTC
>TRBV2|TRBD1|.|TRBJ2-1
CASRGDRAPEQFF
TGTGCCAGCAGGGGGGACAGGGCACCTGAGCAGTTCTTC
>TRBV15|.|.|TRBJ2-5
CATSREPPGGETQYF
TGTGCCACCAGCAGAGAGCCCCCCGGCGGGGAGACCCAGTACTTC
>TRBV25-1|.|.|TRBJ2-4
CASSEWMGGTQKNIQYF
TGTGCCAGCAGTGAATGGATGGGCGGGACGCAAAAAAACATTCAGTACTTC
>TRBV28|.|many|TRBJ2-7
CASSRVLRGEQYF
TGTGCCAGCAGTAGGGTTCTGAGGGGAGAGCAGTACTTC
>TRBV9|TRBD2|few|TRBJ2-1
CASSVGASGHSGVEQFF
TGTGCCAGCAGCGTAGGGGCTAGCGGGCACAGTGGGGTTGAGCAGTTCTTC
>TRBV6-2/TRBV6-3|.|.|TRBJ1-5
CASIASGRVNQPQHF
TGTGCCAGCATTGCGTCGGGACGGGTCAATCAGCCCCAGCATTTT
>TRBV18|.|.|TRBJ2-5
CASSINREETRYF
TGTGCCAGCTCAATAAACAGGGAAGAGACCCGGTACTTC
>TRBV20-1|.|once|TRBJ1-4
CSATNWGDAALRSNEKLFF
TGCAGTGCTACGAACTGGGGGGACGCGGCCTTGAGGTCTAATGAAAAACTGTTTTTT